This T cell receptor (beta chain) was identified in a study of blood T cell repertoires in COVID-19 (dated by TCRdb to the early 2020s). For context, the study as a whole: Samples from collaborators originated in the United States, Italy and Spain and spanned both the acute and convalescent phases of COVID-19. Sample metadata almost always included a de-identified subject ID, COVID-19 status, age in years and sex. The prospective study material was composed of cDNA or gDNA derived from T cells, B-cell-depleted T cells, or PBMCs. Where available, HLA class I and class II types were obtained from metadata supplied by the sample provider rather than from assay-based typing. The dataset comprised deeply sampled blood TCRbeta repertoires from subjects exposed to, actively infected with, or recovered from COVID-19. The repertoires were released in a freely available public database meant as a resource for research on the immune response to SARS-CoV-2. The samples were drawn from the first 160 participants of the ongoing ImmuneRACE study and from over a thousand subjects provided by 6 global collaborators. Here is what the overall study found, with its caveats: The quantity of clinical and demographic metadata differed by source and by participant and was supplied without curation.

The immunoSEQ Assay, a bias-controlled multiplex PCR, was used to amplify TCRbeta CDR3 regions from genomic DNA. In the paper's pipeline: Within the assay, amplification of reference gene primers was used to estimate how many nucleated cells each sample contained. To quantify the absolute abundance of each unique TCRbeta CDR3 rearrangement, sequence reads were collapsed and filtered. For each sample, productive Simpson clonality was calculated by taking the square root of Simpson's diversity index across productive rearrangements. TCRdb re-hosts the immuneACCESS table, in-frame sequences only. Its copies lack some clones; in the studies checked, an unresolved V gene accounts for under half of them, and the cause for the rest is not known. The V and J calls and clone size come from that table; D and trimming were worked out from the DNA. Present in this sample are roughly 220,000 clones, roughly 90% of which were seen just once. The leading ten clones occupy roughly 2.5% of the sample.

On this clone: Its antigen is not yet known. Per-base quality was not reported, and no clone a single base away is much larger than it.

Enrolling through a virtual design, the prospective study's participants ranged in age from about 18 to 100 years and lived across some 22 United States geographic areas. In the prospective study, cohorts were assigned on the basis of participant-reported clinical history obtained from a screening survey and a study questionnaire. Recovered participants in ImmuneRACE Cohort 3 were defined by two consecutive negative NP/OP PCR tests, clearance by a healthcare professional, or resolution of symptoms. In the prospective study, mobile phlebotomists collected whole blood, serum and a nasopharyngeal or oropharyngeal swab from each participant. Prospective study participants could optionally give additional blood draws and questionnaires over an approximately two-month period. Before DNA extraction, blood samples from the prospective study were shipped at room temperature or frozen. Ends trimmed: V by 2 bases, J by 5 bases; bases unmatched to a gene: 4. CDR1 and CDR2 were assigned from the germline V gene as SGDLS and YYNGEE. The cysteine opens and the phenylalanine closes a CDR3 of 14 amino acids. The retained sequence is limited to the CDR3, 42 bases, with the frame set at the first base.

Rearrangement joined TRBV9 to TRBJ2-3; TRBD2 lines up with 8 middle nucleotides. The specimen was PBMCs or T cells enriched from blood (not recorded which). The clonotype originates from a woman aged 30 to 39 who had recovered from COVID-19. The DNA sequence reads TGTGCCAGCAGCGTGCGGGGGGCGGGAGATACGCAGTATTTT. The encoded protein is CASSVRGAGDTQYF. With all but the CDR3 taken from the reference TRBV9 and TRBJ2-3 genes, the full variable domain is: DSGVTQTPKHLITATGQRVTLRCSPRSGDLSVYWYQQSLDQGLQFLIQYYNGEERAKGNILERFSAQQFPDLHSELNLSSLELGDSALYFCASSVRGAGDTQYFGPGTRLTVL.